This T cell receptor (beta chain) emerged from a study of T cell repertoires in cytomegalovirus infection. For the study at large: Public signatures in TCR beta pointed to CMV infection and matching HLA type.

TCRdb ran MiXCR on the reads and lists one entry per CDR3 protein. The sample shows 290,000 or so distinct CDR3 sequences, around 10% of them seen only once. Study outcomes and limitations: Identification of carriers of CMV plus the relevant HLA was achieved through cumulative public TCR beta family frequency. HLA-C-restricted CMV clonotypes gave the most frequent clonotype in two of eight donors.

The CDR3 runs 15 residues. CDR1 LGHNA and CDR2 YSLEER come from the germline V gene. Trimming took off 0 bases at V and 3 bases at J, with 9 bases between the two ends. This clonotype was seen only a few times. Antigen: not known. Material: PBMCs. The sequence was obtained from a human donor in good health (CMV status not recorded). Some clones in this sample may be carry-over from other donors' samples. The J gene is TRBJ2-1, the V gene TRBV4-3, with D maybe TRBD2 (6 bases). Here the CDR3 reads CASSQDAGNYNEQFF. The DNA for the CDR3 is TGCGCCAGCAGCCAAGATGCGGGGAACTACAATGAGCAGTTCTTC.